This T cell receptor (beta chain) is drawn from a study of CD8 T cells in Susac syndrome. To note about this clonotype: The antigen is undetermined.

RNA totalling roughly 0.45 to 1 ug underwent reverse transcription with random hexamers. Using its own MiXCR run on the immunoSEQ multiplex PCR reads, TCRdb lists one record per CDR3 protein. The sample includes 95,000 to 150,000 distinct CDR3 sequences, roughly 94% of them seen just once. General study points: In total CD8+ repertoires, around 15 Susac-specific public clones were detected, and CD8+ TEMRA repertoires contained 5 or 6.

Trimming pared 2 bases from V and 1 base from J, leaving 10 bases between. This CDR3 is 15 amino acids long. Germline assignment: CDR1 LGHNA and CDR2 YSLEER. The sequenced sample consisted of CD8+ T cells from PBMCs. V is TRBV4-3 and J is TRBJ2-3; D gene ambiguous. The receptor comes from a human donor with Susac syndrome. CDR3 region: CASSQTGPRTDTQYF. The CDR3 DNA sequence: TGCGCCAGCAGCCAAACCGGGCCCCGCACAGATACGCAGTATTTT.